The present T cell receptor beta chain was sequenced within a study of T cell repertoires in cytomegalovirus infection. CDR1 and CDR2 (germline): SEHNR, FQNEAQ (reference sequence). The CDR3 covers 16 residues. Trimming cost V 5 bases and J 8 bases, with 24 bases left between them. TCRdb analysed the reads with MiXCR anew, one entry per CDR3 protein. The sample has approximately 140,000 distinct CDR3 sequences, about 6% seen once; the top ten hold around 17%. This receptor was identified in a human donor in good health (CMV status not recorded). Some clones in this sample may be carry-over from other donors' samples. Input material: PBMCs. This chain links TRBV7-9 with TRBJ1-2, with D perhaps TRBD1 (6 bases). Here the CDR3 reads CASSPQLGTPSGGYTF. Here the CDR3 DNA reads TGTGCCAGCAGCCCCCAATTAGGGACACCCTCTGGAGGCTACACCTTC.